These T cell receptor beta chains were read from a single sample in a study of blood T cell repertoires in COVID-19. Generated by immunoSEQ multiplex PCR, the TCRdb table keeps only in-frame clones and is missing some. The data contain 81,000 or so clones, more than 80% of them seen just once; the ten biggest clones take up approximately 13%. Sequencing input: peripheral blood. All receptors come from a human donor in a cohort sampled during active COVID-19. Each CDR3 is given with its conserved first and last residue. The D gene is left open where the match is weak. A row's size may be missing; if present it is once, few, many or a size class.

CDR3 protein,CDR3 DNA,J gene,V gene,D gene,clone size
CASSSGLAGGRVETQYF,TGTGCCAGCAGCTCCGGACTAGCGGGGGGGCGAGTGGAGACCCAGTACTTC,TRBJ2-5,TRBV6-2/TRBV6-3,TRBD2,NA
CASSRQGNTGELFF,TGTGCCAGTTCGCGACAGGGAAACACCGGGGAGCTGTTTTTT,TRBJ2-2,TRBV19,TRBD1,NA
CASSVAGGAHYNEQFF,TGTGCCAGCAGTGTAGCCGGGGGGGCCCACTACAATGAGCAGTTCTTC,TRBJ2-1,TRBV25-1,TRBD2,NA
CASSSPRGTGDGYTF,TGTGCCAGCAGTTCCCCTAGGGGGACAGGGGACGGCTACACCTTC,TRBJ1-2,TRBV6-5,TRBD1,few
CASSLTGYEQFF,TGTGCCAGCAGTTTGACAGGGTATGAGCAGTTCTTC,TRBJ2-1,TRBV28,TRBD1,NA
CASSSRMTGTAALEAFF,TGTGCCAGCAGCTCCAGGATGACCGGGACAGCCGCTCTTGAAGCTTTCTTT,TRBJ1-1,TRBV28,TRBD1,NA
CASSYLGNSPLHF,TGTGCCAGCAGTTACCTCGGGAATTCACCCCTCCACTTT,TRBJ1-6,TRBV27,NA,NA
CASSLTTGTGEETQYF,TGTGCCAGCAGCTTAACAACCGGGACAGGGGAAGAGACCCAGTACTTC,TRBJ2-5,TRBV7-3,TRBD1,NA
CASSPQPGQGVETQYF,TGCGCCAGCAGCCCGCAGCCGGGACAGGGTGTAGAGACCCAGTACTTC,TRBJ2-5,TRBV5-1,TRBD1,NA
CASSLRQGRNNEQFF,TGTGCCAGCAGTCTGAGACAGGGGAGAAACAATGAGCAGTTCTTC,TRBJ2-1,TRBV7-6,TRBD1,NA
CASSQGDASGGYTF,TGTGCCAGTAGTCAGGGGGATGCCTCAGGAGGCTACACCTTC,TRBJ1-2,TRBV19,TRBD1,NA
CASSLRANSGANVLTF,TGCGCCAGCAGCTTGCGTGCGAACTCTGGGGCCAACGTCCTGACTTTC,TRBJ2-6,TRBV5-1,NA,NA
CASSQDRGPRGANVLTF,TGCGCCAGCAGCCAAGACAGGGGCCCACGGGGGGCCAACGTCCTGACTTTC,TRBJ2-6,TRBV4-3,NA,NA
CASFPGNTEAFF,TGTGCCAGCTTTCCAGGGAACACTGAAGCTTTCTTT,TRBJ1-1,TRBV2,NA,NA
CASGRDSQETQYF,TGTGCCAGCGGCCGGGACAGTCAAGAGACCCAGTACTTC,TRBJ2-5,TRBV2,TRBD1,few
CASSPHYEQYF,TGTGCCAGCAGCCCCCACTACGAGCAGTACTTC,TRBJ2-7,TRBV7-8,NA,NA
CASSRTGGYQETQYF,TGTGCCAGCAGCCGGACAGGTGGGTATCAAGAGACCCAGTACTTC,TRBJ2-5,TRBV6-5,TRBD1,few